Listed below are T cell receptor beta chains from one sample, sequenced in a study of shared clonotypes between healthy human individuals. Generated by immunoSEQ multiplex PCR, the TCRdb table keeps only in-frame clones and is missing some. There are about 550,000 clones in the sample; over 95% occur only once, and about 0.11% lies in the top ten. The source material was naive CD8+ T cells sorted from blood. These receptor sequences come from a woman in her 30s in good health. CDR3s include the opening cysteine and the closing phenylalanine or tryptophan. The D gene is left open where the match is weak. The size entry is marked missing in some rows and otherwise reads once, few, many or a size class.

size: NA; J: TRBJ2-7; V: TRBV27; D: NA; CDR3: CASSFGPGWEQYF; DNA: NA
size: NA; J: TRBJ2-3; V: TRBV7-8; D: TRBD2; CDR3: CASSLIGLASTDTQYF; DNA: TGTGCCAGCAGCTTAATCGGACTAGCGAGCACAGATACGCAGTATTTT
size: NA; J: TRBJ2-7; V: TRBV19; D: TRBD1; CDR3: CASSPQGAEQYF; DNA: TGTGCCAGTAGTCCACAGGGGGCCGAGCAGTACTTC
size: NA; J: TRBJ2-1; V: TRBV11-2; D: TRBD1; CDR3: CASSLVRTGYNEQFF; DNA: TGTGCCAGCAGCTTGGTTAGGACAGGTTACAATGAGCAGTTCTTC
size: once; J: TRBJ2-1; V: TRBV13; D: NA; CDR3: CASSNSLRSSYNEQFF; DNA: TGTGCCAGCAGCAATTCTTTGCGGAGCTCCTACAATGAGCAGTTCTTC
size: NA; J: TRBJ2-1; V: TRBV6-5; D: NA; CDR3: CASSYLLGWAEQFF; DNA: TGTGCCAGCAGTTACTTGCTAGGATGGGCTGAGCAGTTCTTC
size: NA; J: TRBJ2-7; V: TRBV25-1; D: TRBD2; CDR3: CASSDEGFMGGGYEQYF; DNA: TGTGCCAGCAGTGATGAGGGCTTTATGGGGGGAGGGTACGAGCAGTACTTC
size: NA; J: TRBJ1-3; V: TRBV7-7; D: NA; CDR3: CASSPDSSGNTIYF; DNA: TGTGCCAGCAGCCCGGACAGCTCTGGAAACACCATATATTTT
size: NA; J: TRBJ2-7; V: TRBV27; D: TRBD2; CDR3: CASAMTSGIYEQYF; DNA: TGTGCCAGTGCCATGACTAGCGGGATTTACGAGCAGTACTTC
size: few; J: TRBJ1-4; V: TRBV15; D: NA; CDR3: CATSGPIRSEKLFF; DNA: TGTGCCACCAGCGGTCCCATCAGGAGTGAAAAACTGTTTTTT
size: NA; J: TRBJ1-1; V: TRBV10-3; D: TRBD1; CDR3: CAISEFRDRNTEAFF; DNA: TGTGCCATCAGTGAGTTCCGGGACAGGAACACTGAAGCTTTCTTT
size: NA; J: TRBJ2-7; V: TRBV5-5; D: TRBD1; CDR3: CASSLGAGTGVYEQYF; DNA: TGTGCCAGCAGCTTGGGGGCCGGGACAGGGGTCTACGAGCAGTACTTC
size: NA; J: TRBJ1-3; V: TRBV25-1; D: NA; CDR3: CASSESRDVGNTIYF; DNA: TGTGCCAGCAGTGAATCCCGGGACGTTGGAAACACCATATATTTT
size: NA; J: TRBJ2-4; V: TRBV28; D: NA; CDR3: CASSFDQSDWLAKNIQYF; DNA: TGTGCCAGCAGTTTTGATCAAAGTGATTGGCTAGCCAAAAACATTCAGTACTTC
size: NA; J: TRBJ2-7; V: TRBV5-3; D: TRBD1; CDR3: CASSSFQGASEQYF; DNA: TGTGCCAGCAGCTCTTTTCAGGGGGCCTCCGAGCAGTACTTC
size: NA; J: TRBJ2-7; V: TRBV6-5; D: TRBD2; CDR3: CASETGLAGSYEQYF; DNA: TGTGCCAGCGAGACGGGACTAGCAGGCTCCTACGAGCAGTACTTC
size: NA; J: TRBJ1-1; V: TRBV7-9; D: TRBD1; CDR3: CASRSGTGVRDAFF; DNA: TGTGCCAGCAGATCAGGAACAGGGGTAAGGGATGCTTTCTTT
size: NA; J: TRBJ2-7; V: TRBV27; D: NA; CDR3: CASSASDSYEQYF; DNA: TGTGCCAGCAGCGCTAGCGACTCCTACGAGCAGTACTTC
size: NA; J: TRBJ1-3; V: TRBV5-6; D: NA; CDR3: CASSWGDGNTIYF; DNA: TGTGCCAGCAGCTGGGGGGATGGAAACACCATATATTTT
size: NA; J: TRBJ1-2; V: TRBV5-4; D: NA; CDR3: CASSSGAEGYTF; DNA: TGTGCCAGCAGCTCTGGAGCAGAAGGCTACACCTTC
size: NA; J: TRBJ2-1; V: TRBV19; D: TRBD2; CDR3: CASSDRTSGSLDEQFF; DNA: TGTGCCAGTAGCGACCGGACTAGCGGGAGTCTGGATGAGCAGTTCTTC
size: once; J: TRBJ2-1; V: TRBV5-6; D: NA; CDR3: CASSLGVGDEQFF; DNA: TGTGCCAGCAGCTTGGGGGTCGGCGATGAGCAGTTCTTC
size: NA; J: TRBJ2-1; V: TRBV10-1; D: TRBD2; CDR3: CASSAGTSGLYYNEQFF; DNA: TGCGCCAGCAGTGCCGGGACTAGCGGACTATACTACAATGAGCAGTTCTTC
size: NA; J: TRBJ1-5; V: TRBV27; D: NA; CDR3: CASQTGNQPQHF; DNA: TGTGCCAGCCAGACGGGCAATCAGCCCCAGCATTTT
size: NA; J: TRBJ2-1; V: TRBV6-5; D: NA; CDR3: CASSAAVWNEQFF; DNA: TGTGCCAGCTCAGCGGCCGTCTGGAATGAGCAGTTCTTC
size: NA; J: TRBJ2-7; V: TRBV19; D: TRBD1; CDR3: CASSITPGGSYEQYF; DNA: TGTGCCAGTAGTATTACGCCAGGGGGATCCTACGAGCAGTACTTC
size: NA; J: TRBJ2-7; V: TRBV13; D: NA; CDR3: CASSGQGYEQYF; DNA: TGTGCCAGCAGTGGGCAGGGGTACGAGCAGTACTTC
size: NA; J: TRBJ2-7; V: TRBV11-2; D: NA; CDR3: CATRPVYEQYF; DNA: TGTGCCACAAGACCAGTTTACGAGCAGTACTTC
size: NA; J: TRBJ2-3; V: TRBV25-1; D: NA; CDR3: CASSEVGSPDTQYF; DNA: TGTGCCAGCAGTGAAGTAGGGAGCCCAGATACGCAGTATTTT
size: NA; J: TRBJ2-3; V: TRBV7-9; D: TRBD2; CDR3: CASRPGGLANTDTQYF; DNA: TGTGCCAGCAGACCCGGAGGACTAGCGAACACAGATACGCAGTATTTT
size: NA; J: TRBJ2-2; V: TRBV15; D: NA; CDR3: CATNQNTGELFF; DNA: TGTGCCACCAACCAGAACACCGGGGAGCTGTTTTTT
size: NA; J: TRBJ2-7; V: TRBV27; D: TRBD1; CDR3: CASNHRGQFYEQYF; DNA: TGTGCCAGCAATCACAGGGGGCAATTCTACGAGCAGTACTTC
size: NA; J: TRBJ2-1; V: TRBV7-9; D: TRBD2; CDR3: CASSFTSEGLYNEQFF; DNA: TGTGCCAGCAGCTTCACTAGCGAGGGGCTTTACAATGAGCAGTTCTTC
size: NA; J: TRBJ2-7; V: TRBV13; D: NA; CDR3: CASSFQGTYEQYF; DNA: TGTGCCAGCAGCTTTCAGGGGACCTACGAGCAGTACTTC
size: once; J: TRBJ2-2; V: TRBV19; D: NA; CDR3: CASSIPRRTGPRFANTGELFF; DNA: TGTGCCAGTAGTATACCCCGACGGACTGGACCCCGGTTCGCGAACACCGGGGAGCTGTTTTTT
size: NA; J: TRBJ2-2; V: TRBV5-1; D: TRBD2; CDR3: CASSLREAYSGELFF; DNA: TGCGCCAGCAGCTTGCGGGAGGCCTACTCCGGGGAGCTGTTTTTT
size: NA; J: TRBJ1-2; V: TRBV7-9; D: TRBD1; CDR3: CASSTGGGYGYTF; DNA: TGTGCCAGCAGCACAGGGGGGGGCTATGGCTACACCTTC
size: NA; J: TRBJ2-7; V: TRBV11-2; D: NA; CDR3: CASTATQPDYEQYF; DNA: TGTGCCAGCACGGCCACGCAGCCAGACTACGAGCAGTACTTC
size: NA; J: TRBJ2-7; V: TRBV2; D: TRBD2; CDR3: CASSGLGGYEQYF; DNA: TGTGCCAGCAGCGGACTGGGGGGGTACGAGCAGTACTTC
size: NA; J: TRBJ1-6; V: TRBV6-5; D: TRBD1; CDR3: CASSRGDRGISPLHF; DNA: TGTGCCAGCAGTCGTGGTGACAGGGGGATTTCACCCCTCCACTTT
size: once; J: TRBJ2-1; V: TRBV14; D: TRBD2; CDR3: CASSHRPLAGSYEQFF; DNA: TGTGCCAGCAGCCACAGGCCGCTAGCGGGATCTTATGAGCAGTTCTTC
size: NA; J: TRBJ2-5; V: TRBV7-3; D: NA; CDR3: CASSGGTPQETQYF; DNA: TGTGCCAGCAGCGGCGGGACCCCCCAAGAGACCCAGTACTTC
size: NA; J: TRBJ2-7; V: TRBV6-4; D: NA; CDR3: CASLESQGRYEQYF; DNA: TGTGCCAGCCTTGAGTCACAGGGCCGATACGAGCAGTACTTC
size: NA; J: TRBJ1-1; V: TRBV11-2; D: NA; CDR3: CASSQDSLNTEAFF; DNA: TGTGCCAGCAGCCAAGACAGCCTGAACACTGAAGCTTTCTTT
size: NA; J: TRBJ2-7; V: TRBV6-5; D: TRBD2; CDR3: CASSVLVGGGYEQYF; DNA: TGTGCCAGCAGTGTATTGGTCGGGGGGGGGTACGAGCAGTACTTC
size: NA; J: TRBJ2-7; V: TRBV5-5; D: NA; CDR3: CASSYTRGYEQYF; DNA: TGTGCCAGCAGCTACACTAGGGGCTACGAGCAGTACTTC
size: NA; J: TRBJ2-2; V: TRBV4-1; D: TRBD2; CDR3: CASSQIPSGHYTGELFF; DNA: TGCGCCAGCAGCCAGATCCCTAGCGGACATTACACCGGGGAGCTGTTTTTT